Listed below are T cell receptor beta chains from one sample, sequenced in a study of T-cell memory formation after mild COVID-19. TCRdb processed the 5' RACE reads anew with MiXCR; each CDR3 protein has one entry. The data hold about 390,000 distinct CDR3 sequences, with about a sixth observed a single time. Sequencing was carried out using PBMCs or a T cell subset sorted from them (not recorded which). These receptors were collected from a young man who had mild COVID-19 (a few samples of this study predate the infection). Cell type and time point are not known. Each CDR3 is given with its conserved first and last residue. The D gene is left open where the match is weak. Clone size, where shown, is once, few, many, or a class for clones that have expanded.

clone_size d_call cdr3_length j_call v_call cdr3_nt cdr3_aa
- TRBD1 14 TRBJ2-2 TRBV12-3/TRBV12-4 TGTGCCAGCAGTCTCGACAGGGGGTTAGGGGAGCTGTTTTTT CASSLDRGLGELFF
- TRBD1 15 TRBJ1-2 TRBV12-3/TRBV12-4 TGTGCCAGCAGCAATACAGGGGGCCCGGACTATGGCTACACCTTC CASSNTGGPDYGYTF
- TRBD1 13 TRBJ2-4 TRBV7-2 TGTGCCAGCGGCTGGGACAGAGGAGACATTCAGTACTTC CASGWDRGDIQYF
- - 14 TRBJ1-1 TRBV10-2 TGCGCCAGCAGTGTTGGGGGCCAGGGGACTGAAGCTTTCTTT CASSVGGQGTEAFF
- - 13 TRBJ2-3 TRBV29-1 TGCAGCGTTGAACCCGGGGATACAGATACGCAGTATTTT CSVEPGDTDTQYF
few - 12 TRBJ1-5 TRBV27 TGTGCCAGCAGTTCCACCAATCAGCCCCAGCATTTT CASSSTNQPQHF
- - 13 TRBJ1-2 TRBV25-1 TGTGCCAGCAGTGATGGGGGGATCTATGGCTACACCTTC CASSDGGIYGYTF
many - 13 TRBJ2-5 TRBV5-1 TGTGCCAGCAGCTTAGCCCCCCAAGAGACCCAGTACTTC CASSLAPQETQYF
few TRBD2 19 TRBJ2-6 TRBV4-3 TGCGCCAGCAGCCAAGGATGGCGGGCGGGGGGTCCTGGGGCCAACGTCCTGACTTTC CASSQGWRAGGPGANVLTF
- - 12 TRBJ2-5 TRBV5-5 TGTGCCAGCAGCCAAGGGACCGAGACCCAGTACTTC CASSQGTETQYF
- TRBD2 11 TRBJ2-5 TRBV30 TGTGCCTGGGCGGGGGGGGAGACCCAGTACTTC CAWAGGETQYF
- - 13 TRBJ2-7 TRBV6-6 TGTGCCAGCAGCCAGGGGTGGCCCTACGAGCAGTACTTC CASSQGWPYEQYF
- TRBD2 15 TRBJ2-5 TRBV5-5 TGTGCCAGCAGCCCCGGGACGGTCGGGGGGGAGACCCAGTACTTC CASSPGTVGGETQYF
many - 16 TRBJ2-3 TRBV5-1 TGCGCCAGCAGCGCCTGGGGACGGTCTAGCACAGATACGCAGTATTTT CASSAWGRSSTDTQYF
few - 15 TRBJ2-2 TRBV12-3/TRBV12-4 TGTGCCAGCAGCTCCGGTCTGTCGAACACCGGGGAGCTGTTTTTT CASSSGLSNTGELFF
- TRBD1 14 TRBJ2-5 TRBV7-8 TGTGCCAGCAGCCGGACAGGGGGCTGGGAGACCCAGTACTTC CASSRTGGWETQYF
- - 15 TRBJ1-2 TRBV12-5 TGTGCTAGTGGTTTGGTACCGGGGGCTCGGTATGGCTACACCTTC CASGLVPGARYGYTF
few - 14 TRBJ2-7 TRBV15 TGTGCCACCAGCAAGGCGGGGGCGGCCTACGAGCAGTACTTC CATSKAGAAYEQYF
- - 13 TRBJ1-6 TRBV2 TGTGCCAGCAGTGAAGCGCTCTGGACACCCCTCCACTTT CASSEALWTPLHF
few TRBD1 13 TRBJ2-5 TRBV6-2/TRBV6-3 TGTGCCGGAACTCCGACAGGGAGAGAGACCCAGTACTTC CAGTPTGRETQYF
- TRBD1 16 TRBJ2-1 TRBV24-1 TGTGCCACCAGTGATCAATCAGGGGGATCCTACAATGAGCAGTTCTTC CATSDQSGGSYNEQFF
few - 13 TRBJ1-2 TRBV19 TGTGCCAGTAGTAGGGCGGGACTTGAAGGCTACACCTTC CASSRAGLEGYTF
- TRBD2 15 TRBJ2-1 TRBV11-2 TGTGCCAGCAGCGCTCTAGCGGGGGGGCCGGGGGAGCAGTTCTTC CASSALAGGPGEQFF
many - 13 TRBJ2-7 TRBV10-3 TGTGCCACCCGGGCTACCCTATCCTACGAGCAGTACTTC CATRATLSYEQYF
- - 14 TRBJ1-2 TRBV12-3/TRBV12-4 TGTGCCAGCAGTTTAGGCCCGCCGGACTATGGCTACACCTTC CASSLGPPDYGYTF
few TRBD1 14 TRBJ1-1 TRBV7-8 TGTGCCAGCAGCTTATACGACAGGGGGGATGAAGCTTTCTTT CASSLYDRGDEAFF
- - 16 TRBJ1-5 TRBV5-1 TGCGCCAGCAGCCCCGGGTCGGGGGGGTCCGATCAGCCCCAGCATTTT CASSPGSGGSDQPQHF
many - 14 TRBJ2-6 TRBV7-2 TGTGCCAGCAGCTTAGCGACTGGGGCCAACGTCCTGACTTTC CASSLATGANVLTF